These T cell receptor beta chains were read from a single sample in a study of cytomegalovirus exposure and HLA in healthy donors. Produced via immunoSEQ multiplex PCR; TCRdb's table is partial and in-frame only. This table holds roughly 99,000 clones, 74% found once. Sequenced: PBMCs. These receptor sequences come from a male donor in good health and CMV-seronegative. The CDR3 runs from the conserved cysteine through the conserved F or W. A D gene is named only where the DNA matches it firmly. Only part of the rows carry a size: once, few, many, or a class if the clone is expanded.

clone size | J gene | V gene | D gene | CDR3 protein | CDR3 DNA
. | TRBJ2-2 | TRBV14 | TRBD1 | CASSQGDRGRTGELFF | TGTGCCAGCAGCCAAGGGGACAGGGGGCGAACCGGGGAGCTGTTTTTT
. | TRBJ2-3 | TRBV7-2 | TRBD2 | CASSLTSGYTDTQYF | TGTGCCAGCAGCTTAACTAGCGGGTACACAGATACGCAGTATTTT
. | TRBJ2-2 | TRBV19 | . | CASSIVSQNTGELFF | TGTGCCAGTAGTATAGTGTCCCAGAACACCGGGGAGCTGTTTTTT
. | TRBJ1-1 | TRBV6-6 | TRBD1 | CASSERTGAFF | TGTGCCAGCAGTGAGAGGACAGGAGCTTTCTTT
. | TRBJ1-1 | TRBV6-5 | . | CASSYSMAGLGTEAFF | TGTGCCAGCAGTTACTCGATGGCGGGGCTGGGCACTGAAGCTTTCTTT
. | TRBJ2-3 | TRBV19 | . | CASRGSMGETGTFLDTQYF | TGTGCCAGTAGGGGATCTATGGGGGAGACCGGGACATTTTTGGATACGCAGTATTTT
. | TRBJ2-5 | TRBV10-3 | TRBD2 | CAIREREQETQYF | TGTGCCATCAGGGAGCGGGAGCAAGAGACCCAGTACTTC
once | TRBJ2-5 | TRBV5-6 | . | CASSLGAGGGETQYF | TGTGCCAGCAGCTTGGGTGCGGGTGGTGGAGAGACCCAGTACTTC
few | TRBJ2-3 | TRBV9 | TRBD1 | CASSPRDRGRTDTQYF | TGTGCCAGCAGCCCCCGGGACAGGGGGCGGACAGATACGCAGTATTTT
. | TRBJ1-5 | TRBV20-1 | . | CSARGSQPQHF | TGCAGTGCTAGAGGGAGTCAGCCCCAGCATTTT
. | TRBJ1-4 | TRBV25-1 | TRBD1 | CASNDREREKLFF | TGTGCCAGCAATGACAGGGAAAGAGAGAAACTGTTTTTT
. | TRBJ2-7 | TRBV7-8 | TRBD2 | CASSLGTSGFSYEQYF | TGTGCCAGCAGCTTAGGGACTAGCGGATTCTCCTACGAGCAGTACTTC
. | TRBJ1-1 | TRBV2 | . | CASRREKLNTEAFF | TGTGCCAGCAGGAGGGAGAAACTGAACACTGAAGCTTTCTTT
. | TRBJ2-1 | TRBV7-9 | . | CASSPYEGFQRNNEQFF | TGTGCCAGCAGCCCATACGAGGGCTTCCAGCGAAACAATGAGCAGTTCTTC
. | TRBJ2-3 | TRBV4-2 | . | CASSHTPTGTGTDTQYF | TGTGCCAGCAGCCATACTCCTACAGGGACGGGCACAGATACGCAGTATTTT
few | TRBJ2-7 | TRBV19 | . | CASSSPSEGAKYEQYF | TGTGCCAGTAGCTCCCCTTCGGAGGGGGCGAAATACGAGCAGTACTTC
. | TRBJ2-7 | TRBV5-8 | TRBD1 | CASSLTGGYEQYF | TGTGCCAGCAGCTTAACAGGGGGCTACGAGCAGTACTTC
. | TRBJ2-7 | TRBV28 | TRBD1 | CASSETRTGSYEQYF | TGTGCCAGCAGTGAGACCCGGACAGGCTCCTACGAGCAGTACTTC
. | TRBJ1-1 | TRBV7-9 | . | CASSLDLGGVGTEAFF | TGTGCCAGCAGCTTAGACCTCGGCGGGGTTGGGACTGAAGCTTTCTTT
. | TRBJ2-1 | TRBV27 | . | CASHGGYEQFF | TGTGCCAGCCACGGCGGATATGAGCAGTTCTTC
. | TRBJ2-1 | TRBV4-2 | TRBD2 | CASSFLAGGLNEQFF | TGTGCCAGCAGCTTCTTAGCGGGAGGGCTGAATGAGCAGTTCTTC
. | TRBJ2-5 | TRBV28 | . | CASKPMTILTETQYF | TGTGCCAGCAAACCCATGACAATATTGACAGAGACCCAGTACTTC
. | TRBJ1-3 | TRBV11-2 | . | CASSLEAWGNTIYF | TGTGCCAGCAGCTTAGAAGCATGGGGAAACACCATATATTTT
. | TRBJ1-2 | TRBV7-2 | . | CASSTDVQGGYTF | TGTGCCAGCAGTACAGACGTTCAAGGAGGCTACACCTTC